One and the same sample provided the 4 T cell receptor beta chains below, sequenced in a study of cytomegalovirus exposure and HLA in healthy donors. A multiplex PCR was run with 60 Vbeta primers and 13 Jbeta primers. The assay was immunoSEQ multiplex PCR, and TCRdb's table has in-frame clones only and misses some. The repertoire holds 50,000 to 60,000 clones, with roughly 76% as singletons. The sequenced sample consisted of PBMCs. The source is a woman in her forties in good health and CMV-seropositive.

The CDR3 region has the DNA TGTGCCAGCAGCGTAGCGACTAGCGGTGATACGCAGTATTTT. Translated, it gives CASSVATSGDTQYF. This chain joins TRBV9 and TRBJ2-3, with 9 bases fitting TRBD2. Germline CDR1 is SGDLS and CDR2 is YYNGEE. V dropped 0 bases and J dropped 6; count of bases not matched to a gene: 2. The CDR3 runs to 14 residues.

The rearrangement joins TRBV30 to TRBJ2-2; TRBD2 matches 9 bases. Germline-derived CDR1 and CDR2 are GTSNPN and SVGIG (reference sequence). This CDR3 contains 15 residues. The V and J ends lost 3 bases and 6 bases, in that order; junction bases with no gene match: 8. This chain's CDR3 is CAWSRAGGSSGELFF. The CDR3 DNA is TGTGCCTGGAGCCGGGCGGGGGGGTCATCCGGGGAGCTGTTTTTT.

The rearrangement joins TRBV9 to TRBJ1-5, with a tentative D call TRBD1 (5 bases). Between the trimmed V and J ends, which lost 0 bases and 9 bases, there was a span of 13 bases. CDR3 length equals 14 residues. CDR1 and CDR2 (germline): SGDLS, YYNGEE. The DNA of the CDR3 is TGTGCCAGCAGCGTAGCTCCAGGGCAAGGGCCCCAGCATTTT. Translating gives CASSVAPGQGPQHF.

This rearrangement joins TRBV2 to TRBJ2-2; the match to TRBD1 covers 8 bases. The CDR3 runs 16 residues. Germline-derived CDR1 and CDR2 are SNHLY and FYNNEI. Trimming cost V 6 bases and J 4 bases; bases outside gene matches: 10. The CDR3 bases are TGTGCCAGCAGCCGCGATGGGACAGGCCTCACCGGGGAGCTGTTTTTT. Amino acid sequence: CASSRDGTGLTGELFF.